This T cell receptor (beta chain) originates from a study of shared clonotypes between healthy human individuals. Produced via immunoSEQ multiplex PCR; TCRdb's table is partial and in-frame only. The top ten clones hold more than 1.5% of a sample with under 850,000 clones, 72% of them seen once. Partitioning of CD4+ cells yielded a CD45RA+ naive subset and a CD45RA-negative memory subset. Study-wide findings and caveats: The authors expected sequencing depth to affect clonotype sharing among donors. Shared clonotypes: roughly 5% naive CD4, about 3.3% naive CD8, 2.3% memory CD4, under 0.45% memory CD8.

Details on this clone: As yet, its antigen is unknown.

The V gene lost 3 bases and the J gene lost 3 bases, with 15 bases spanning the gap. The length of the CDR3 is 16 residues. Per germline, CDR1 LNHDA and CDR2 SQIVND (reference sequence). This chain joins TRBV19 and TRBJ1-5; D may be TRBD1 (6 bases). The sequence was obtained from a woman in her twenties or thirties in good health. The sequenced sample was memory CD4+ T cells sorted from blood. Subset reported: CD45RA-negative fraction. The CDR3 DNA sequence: TGTGCCAGTAGTATGACGGCCAGGGGAAACAATCAGCCCCAGCATTTT. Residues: CASSMTARGNNQPQHF.